The 32 T cell receptor beta chains below come from one sample, sequenced in a study of PD-L1 blockade in urothelial cancer. Sequencing used immunoSEQ multiplex PCR; TCRdb keeps in-frame clones, though not all of them. Among tens of thousands of clones listed, 77% were seen once. This specimen was PBMCs, taken around atezolizumab (anti-PD-L1) treatment. The receptors stem from a man in his 70s with urothelial cancer.

CDR3 DNA: TGTGCCAGCAGTTACCTGGACAGGGGGACCTACAATGAGCAGTTCTTC. Amino acids: CASSYLDRGTYNEQFF. The chain combines TRBV6-5 with TRBJ2-1; 10 nucleotides agree with TRBD1. The CDR3 spans 16 residues. Germline CDR1 MNHEY, CDR2 SVGAGI. V was clipped by 2 bases and J by 2 bases; unmatched bases: 3.

The rearrangement links TRBV7-2 to TRBJ2-2, with TRBD1 matching 8 bases. Germline CDR1 reads SGHTA; CDR2 reads FQGNSA. The ends lost 1 base at V and 6 bases at J; junction bases unmatched: 10. The CDR3 has 17 residues. CDR3 protein: CASSLVRSDRGSGELFF. Here the CDR3 DNA reads TGTGCCAGCAGCTTAGTGCGGAGTGACAGGGGATCCGGGGAGCTGTTTTTT. The full variable domain, rest sourced from reference TRBV7-2 and TRBJ2-2, is GAGVSQSPSNKVTEKGKDVELRCDPISGHTALYWYRQSLGQGLEFLIYFQGNSAPDKSGLPSDRFSAERTGGSVSTLTIQRTQQEDSAVYLCASSLVRSDRGSGELFFGEGSRLTVL.

The V gene is TRBV19, the J gene TRBJ1-3; 7 bases agree with TRBD1. The CDR3 spans 15 residues. The ends lost 4 bases at V and 0 bases at J; junction bases unmatched: 3. Germline-derived CDR1 and CDR2 are LNHDA and SQIVND (reference sequence). The CDR3 loop is CASSTGQVSGNTIYF. In DNA, the CDR3 is TGTGCCAGTAGTACCGGACAGGTCTCTGGAAACACCATATATTTT.

The table lists this clone with a few counts. J is TRBJ2-5 and V is TRBV19; possibly TRBD1 for D (7 bases). CDR3 length: 15 amino acids. Trimming took off 3 bases at V and 4 bases at J, with 15 bases between the two ends. Germline V gene sequence: CDR1 LNHDA, CDR2 SQIVND (reference sequence). The DNA for the CDR3 is TGTGCCAGTAGTATGGAGGGGGCGAGGGGAGAGACCCAGTACTTC. Encoded protein: CASSMEGARGETQYF.

The V call is TRBV19, the J call TRBJ1-5; D is unresolved. Trimming stripped 2 bases from V and 3 bases from J, with 14 bases between. The CDR3 loop spans 16 amino acids. Germline assignment: CDR1 LNHDA and CDR2 SQIVND (reference sequence). CDR3 nucleotide sequence: TGTGCCAGTAGTATATCTCCCCCGGGGTCCAATCAGCCCCAGCATTTT. Protein sequence: CASSISPPGSNQPQHF.

This chain connects TRBV29-1 to TRBJ1-2; possible D gene TRBD1, 6 bases. The CDR3 loop spans 12 amino acids. V was clipped by 3 bases and J by 5 bases, with 10 bases between them. Per the germline V gene, CDR1 is SQVTM and CDR2 is ANQGSEA. CDR3 sequence reads: CSVENREYGYTF. CDR3 DNA: TGCAGCGTTGAGAACAGGGAATATGGCTACACCTTC.

This rearrangement joins TRBV7-3 to TRBJ2-2, with TRBD2 as a possible D gene (6 bases). V lost 0 bases and J 0 bases, leaving 11 bases between the germline ends. The CDR3 loop spans 17 amino acids. The germline CDR1 and CDR2 sequences are SGHTA and FQGTGA. The CDR3 DNA follows: TGTGCCAGCAGCTTAACCGGCGGCGGGGCGAACACCGGGGAGCTGTTTTTT. Its translation is CASSLTGGGANTGELFF.

The chain's CDR3 is CASSLTAGGWNTEAFF. The CDR3 DNA sequence: TGTGCCAGCAGCTTAACTGCCGGGGGATGGAACACTGAAGCTTTCTTT. The chain links TRBV9 to TRBJ1-1, with D possibly matching TRBD1 (5 bases). V lost 4 bases and J lost 1, with 17 bases in between. The CDR3 is 16 amino acids. Germline V lookup: CDR1 SGDLS, CDR2 YYNGEE.

The genes are TRBV10-3 and TRBJ1-1; 7 nucleotides agree with TRBD1. V trimming: 6 bases; J trimming: 2 bases; junction bases outside the gene matches: 9. Germline V gene data show CDR1 as ENHRY and CDR2 as SYGVKD. The CDR3 runs to 15 residues. This CDR3 is CAISRQGIGNTEAFF. Here the CDR3 DNA reads TGTGCCATCAGCCGACAGGGAATCGGAAACACTGAAGCTTTCTTT.

The chain carries TRBV7-8 and TRBJ1-5; D is perhaps TRBD1 (6 bases). Between the trimmed V and J ends, which lost 1 base and 2 bases, there was a span of 9 bases. Germline CDR1 SGHVS, CDR2 FQNEAQ. This CDR3 region has 15 residues. The CDR3 loop reads CASSLDGGRNQPQHF. DNA of the CDR3: TGTGCCAGCAGCTTAGACGGGGGGCGCAATCAGCCCCAGCATTTT. The full variable domain, with the rest looked up from reference TRBV7-8 and TRBJ1-5, is GAGVSQSPRYKVAKRGQDVALRCDPISGHVSLFWYQQALGQGPEFLTYFQNEAQLDKSGLPSDRFFAERPEGSVSTLKIQRTQQEDSAVYLCASSLDGGRNQPQHFGDGTRLSIL.

This chain links TRBV9 with TRBJ1-2; perhaps TRBD1 as D (5 bases). In germline, CDR1 is SGDLS, CDR2 YYNGEE. V shed 7 bases and J shed 14 bases, with 18 bases lying between them. CDR3 size: 11 residues. The CDR3 loop is CASGYVREKTF. CDR3 bases: TGTGCCAGCGGATACGTCAGGGAAAAAACCTTC. Supplemented by reference TRBV9 and TRBJ1-2, the full variable domain reads DSGVTQTPKHLITATGQRVTLRCSPRSGDLSVYWYQQSLDQGLQFLIQYYNGEERAKGNILERFSAQQFPDLHSELNLSSLELGDSALYFCASGYVREKTFGSGTRLTVV.

V and J are TRBV28 and TRBJ1-1; D ambiguous. The CDR3 contains 16 residues. The germline V gene encodes CDR1 MDHEN and CDR2 SYDVKM. The V end lost 6 bases, the J end lost 1 base, and 18 bases lay between the germline ends. The CDR3 is CASSLTSPAGNTEAFF. In DNA form, the CDR3 reads TGTGCCAGCAGCCTCACAAGCCCGGCGGGGAACACTGAAGCTTTCTTT.

This chain uses TRBV7-9 with TRBJ2-2, with D possibly matching TRBD2 (5 bases). The ends were cut back, 0 bases at V and 3 bases at J, with 11 bases in the middle. CDR3 length equals 16 residues. Per the germline V gene, CDR1 is SEHNR and CDR2 is FQNEAQ (reference sequence). The CDR3: CASSLARAVDTGELFF. The CDR3 DNA is TGTGCCAGCAGCTTAGCGCGGGCAGTGGACACCGGGGAGCTGTTTTTT.

The chain carries TRBV27 and TRBJ2-5; tentatively, D is TRBD2 (5 bases). V dropped 6 bases and J dropped 5 bases, with 13 bases sitting between them. This CDR3 has 13 amino acids. Germline V gives CDR1 MNHEY, CDR2 SMNVEV (reference sequence). CDR3 nucleotide sequence: TGTGCCAGCAGCTTTAGGGAGTACGAGACCCAGTACTTC. Translation: CASSFREYETQYF.

The V and J genes are TRBV30 and TRBJ1-2; no firm D call. The germline CDR1 and CDR2 sequences are GTSNPN and SVGIG (reference sequence). The CDR3 runs 11 residues. Trimming took 8 bases from V and 5 from J, leaving 12 bases between them. This CDR3 is CAGSAGYGYTF. In DNA, the CDR3 is TGTGCCGGGTCTGCGGGATATGGCTACACCTTC. The full variable domain, completed using reference TRBV30 and TRBJ1-2, is SQTIHQWPATLVQPVGSPLSLECTVEGTSNPNLYWYRQAAGRGLQLLFYSVGIGQISSEVPQNLSASRPQDRQFILSSKKLLLSDSGFYLCAGSAGYGYTFGSGTRLTVV.

This sequence joins TRBV28 and TRBJ2-7; tentative D call: TRBD1 (5 bases). Germline V CDR1 and CDR2: MDHEN, SYDVKM. Trimming removed 6 bases at V and 5 bases at J, with 14 bases between. This CDR3 is built from 13 residues. CDR3 amino acids: CASSPLGPDEQYF. The CDR3 nucleotides are TGTGCCAGCAGCCCTTTGGGGCCAGACGAGCAGTACTTC.

The CDR3 loop is CASSFGQKETQYF. Written as DNA, the CDR3 is TGTGCCAGCAGCTTTGGGCAGAAAGAGACCCAGTACTTC. The rearrangement links TRBV7-6 to TRBJ2-5, with D unresolved. V dropped 3 bases and J dropped 3 bases, with 8 bases sitting between them. Germline V lookup: CDR1 SGHVS, CDR2 FNYEAQ. This CDR3 is 13 amino acids long.

The rearrangement uses TRBV11-3 and TRBJ2-1; 8 bases fit TRBD1. Per the germline V gene, CDR1 is SGHNT and CDR2 is YENEEA. V lost 3 bases to trimming and J lost 8 bases; unmatched junction nucleotides: 6. The CDR3 covers 14 residues. The CDR3: CASSLDRALDEQFF. The CDR3 region has the DNA TGTGCCAGCAGCTTGGACAGGGCTCTGGATGAGCAGTTCTTC.

The rearrangement links TRBV7-3 to TRBJ2-7; TRBD2 matches at 7 bases. CDR1 and CDR2 (germline): SGHTA, FQGTGA. The CDR3 spans 12 residues. The ends lost 7 bases at V and 3 bases at J; junction bases unmatched: 3. CDR3 DNA: TGTGCCAGCACGCGGGGGAGCTACGAGCAGTACTTC. Encoded protein: CASTRGSYEQYF.

The chain combines TRBV7-9 with TRBJ1-2; D ambiguous. The CDR3 is made up of 11 amino acids. Germline CDR1 and CDR2: SEHNR and FQNEAQ (reference sequence). V shed 5 bases and J shed 5 bases, with 6 bases lying between them. CDR3 in amino acids: CASSISYGYTF. The CDR3 nucleotides are TGTGCCAGCAGCATCTCTTATGGCTACACCTTC.

This clone turned up a few times. The rearrangement links TRBV7-2 to TRBJ2-3; 10 positions agree with TRBD2. The CDR3 length is 16 residues. V was clipped by 0 bases and J by 3 bases; unmatched bases: 3. Germline V gene sequence: CDR1 SGHTA, CDR2 FQGNSA. CDR3 sequence: CASSLASGRGTDTQYF. In nucleotides, the CDR3 is TGTGCCAGCAGCTTAGCAAGCGGGAGGGGAACAGATACGCAGTATTTT.

V is TRBV7-2 and J is TRBJ1-2, with TRBD1 as a possible D gene (5 bases). Germline CDR1 and CDR2: SGHTA and FQGNSA. V was pared by 3 bases and J by 2 bases, with 10 bases between. This CDR3 region has 14 residues. DNA of the CDR3: TGTGCCAGCAGCTTCGGACACCGAAACTATGGCTACACCTTC. Translated, it gives CASSFGHRNYGYTF.

This clone turned up a few times. The chain uses TRBV18 and TRBJ1-1, with 7 nucleotides matching TRBD1. This CDR3 spans 14 amino acids. After removal of 6 bases from V and 0 bases from J, the junction contained 4 bases not matched to a gene. CDR1 is KGHSH and CDR2 is LQKENI in the germline V gene. The CDR3 DNA reads TGTGCCAGCTCCCGGGACAGCATGAACACTGAAGCTTTCTTT. This codes for CASSRDSMNTEAFF.

The rearrangement uses TRBV7-2 and TRBJ2-3; D possibly corresponds to TRBD2 (6 bases). CDR3 size: 13 residues. Trimming stripped 5 bases from V and 4 bases from J, with 10 bases between. Looked up from germline, CDR1 is SGHTA and CDR2 is FQGNSA. CDR3 residues: CASSVGLADTQYF. The CDR3 DNA follows: TGTGCCAGCAGCGTGGGACTGGCAGATACGCAGTATTTT.

This clone was counted a few times. The chain links TRBV16 to TRBJ1-5; a weak D match, TRBD1 (5 bases). V gave up 0 bases and J gave up 5 bases, with 11 bases separating them. The V gene's germline CDR1 is KGHSY and CDR2 FQNENV. This CDR3 is 15 amino acids long. CDR3 loop: CASSQSGQGYQPQHF. The DNA for the CDR3 is TGTGCCAGCAGCCAATCGGGGCAGGGCTATCAGCCCCAGCATTTT.

This chain connects TRBV2 to TRBJ2-3; 9 nucleotides agree with TRBD2. CDR1 is SNHLY and CDR2 is FYNNEI in the germline V gene. CDR3 length: 17 amino acids. J lost 5 bases, V lost 4 bases, and 13 bases had no gene match. CDR3 sequence: CASSGGGGGVNRDTQYF. The CDR3 coding sequence is TGTGCCAGCAGTGGGGGCGGGGGGGGCGTGAATAGAGATACGCAGTATTTT.

The V gene is TRBV11-2, the J gene TRBJ2-1, with a tentative D call TRBD2 (5 bases). There are 14 residues in the CDR3. V was clipped by 4 bases and J by 9 bases, with 16 bases between them. Germline V lookup: CDR1 SGHAT, CDR2 FQNNGV. CDR3 DNA sequence: TGTGCCAGCAGCTCCCGGCCGGGATTAGGTGAGCAGTTCTTC. Protein sequence: CASSSRPGLGEQFF.

The rearrangement uses TRBV4-3 and TRBJ1-1; possibly TRBD1 for D (5 bases). Germline-derived CDR1 and CDR2 are LGHNA and YSLEER. Deletions cut 0 bases from V and 0 bases from J, with 14 bases between. The CDR3 totals 17 residues. The CDR3 sequence is CASSQDSRDGMNTEAFF. The CDR3 nucleotides read TGCGCCAGCAGCCAAGATAGCAGGGATGGCATGAACACTGAAGCTTTCTTT.

V and J are TRBV7-2 and TRBJ2-7; no clear D. Germline loops: CDR1 SGHTA, CDR2 FQGNSA. This CDR3 has 11 amino acids. V was shortened by 4 bases and J by 4 bases, with 5 bases between the two germline ends. The CDR3 region is CASSSEYEQYF. The CDR3 region has the DNA TGTGCCAGCAGCTCTGAGTACGAGCAGTACTTC.

V gene TRBV4-1 combines with J gene TRBJ2-5; TRBD1 matches 7 bases. The CDR3 covers 16 residues. CDR1 is MGHRA, CDR2 YSYEKL, per germline. The trim removed 4 bases at V and 2 bases at J, leaving 10 bases unmatched. The CDR3 reads CASSPTPGGWQETQYF. As DNA, the CDR3 is TGCGCCAGCAGCCCAACACCAGGGGGTTGGCAAGAGACCCAGTACTTC.

The CDR3 DNA sequence: TGTGCCAGCAGCTTAGAAATAGGGGCCGGCACAGATACGCAGTATTTT. This sequence encodes CASSLEIGAGTDTQYF. The chain has TRBV11-2 and TRBJ2-3, with a possible D match to TRBD1 (5 bases). Trimming took 0 bases from V and 1 from J, leaving 11 bases between them. The CDR3 has 16 amino acids. Germline CDR1 is SGHAT and CDR2 is FQNNGV.

The V gene is TRBV9, the J gene TRBJ1-3; 8 bases line up with TRBD1. V trimming: 4 bases; J trimming: 6 bases; junction bases outside the gene matches: 9. CDR3 length: 15 residues. Germline CDR1 SGDLS, CDR2 YYNGEE. The CDR3 DNA reads TGTGCCAGCAGCTCCCGGACAGGGCGGGCAAACACCATATATTTT. It codes for CASSSRTGRANTIYF.